The 19 T cell receptor beta chains listed next were all sequenced from one sample in a study of identifying expanded T cells in peripheral blood. The assay was immunoSEQ multiplex PCR, and TCRdb's table has in-frame clones only and misses some. The data contain over 85,000 clones, approximately 88% of them seen just once; the ten biggest clones take up 13% to 15%. Sequences were obtained from blood. All receptors derive from a person aged 18-69 years in good health.

This chain links TRBV30 with TRBJ1-2; tentative D call: TRBD1 (6 bases). With 7 bases removed from V and 7 bases from J, the gap between germline ends came to 13 bases. CDR1 GTSNPN and CDR2 SVGIG come from the germline V gene (reference sequence). The CDR3 runs to 11 residues. The CDR3 nucleotides are TGTGCCTACTCGACAGGAGTTGGCTACACCTTC. Translation: CAYSTGVGYTF.

The chain carries TRBV10-2 and TRBJ2-3, with TRBD2 matching 8 bases. J lost 4 bases, V lost 2 bases, and 2 bases had no gene match. Germline-derived CDR1 and CDR2 are WSHSY and SAAADI. The CDR3 consists of 14 residues. The CDR3 protein is CASSETGGADTQYF. Here the CDR3 DNA reads TGCGCCAGCAGTGAGACGGGGGGGGCAGATACGCAGTATTTT.

The rearrangement links TRBV6-5 to TRBJ2-1; D not certain. Trimming took 7 bases from V and 7 from J, leaving 14 bases between them. CDR3 length: 13 amino acids. Germline V CDR1 and CDR2: MNHEY, SVGAGI. The CDR3 region is CASTSPTANEQFF. CDR3 coding DNA: TGTGCCAGCACCTCCCCCACGGCAAATGAGCAGTTCTTC.

J is TRBJ2-5 and V is TRBV18; TRBD2 matches at 8 bases. The V segment lost 6 bases and the J segment 5 bases; nucleotides outside the gene matches: 5. CDR3 size: 13 residues. The germline V gene encodes CDR1 KGHSH and CDR2 LQKENI. The CDR3 DNA is TGTGCCAGCTCCGGGACTAGAATGGAGACCCAGTACTTC. It yields the protein CASSGTRMETQYF.

This clone was seen a single time. The CDR3 DNA reads TGCGCCAGCAGTGATCACTACGAGCAGTACTTC. Translated: CASSDHYEQYF. The chain links TRBV10-1 to TRBJ2-7, with no clear D. V lost 3 bases, J lost 3 bases, and 3 bases lay in between. CDR1 is WNHNN and CDR2 is SYGVQD in the germline V gene (reference sequence). This CDR3 region has 11 residues.

The rearrangement joins TRBV5-1 to TRBJ2-2, with 11 bases matching TRBD1. Trimming removed 0 bases from V and 7 bases from J; junction bases left unmatched: 8. CDR3 size: 17 residues. Germline CDR1 SGHRS, CDR2 YFSETQ. The CDR3 spells CASSLAGQGALGGELFF. The CDR3 nucleotides read TGCGCCAGCAGCTTGGCAGGACAGGGGGCGCTTGGCGGGGAGCTGTTTTTT. The full variable domain, in which reference TRBV5-1 and TRBJ2-2 provide the parts outside the CDR3, is KAGVTQTPRYLIKTRGQQVTLSCSPISGHRSVSWYQQTPGQGLQFLFEYFSETQRNKGNFPGRFSGRQFSNSRSEMNVSTLELGDSALYLCASSLAGQGALGGELFFGEGSRLTVL.

V gene TRBV2 combines with J gene TRBJ2-7; 9 bases align to TRBD1. Germline V gives CDR1 SNHLY, CDR2 FYNNEI. V trimming: 9 bases; J trimming: 0 bases; junction bases outside the gene matches: 3. CDR3 length equals 13 residues. CDR3 in amino acids: CARGTGTSYEQYF. The CDR3 nucleotides read TGTGCCAGAGGGACAGGGACCTCCTACGAGCAGTACTTC.

The rearrangement links TRBV10-2 to TRBJ2-7; D possibly corresponds to TRBD1 (5 bases). Trimming stripped 6 bases from V and 3 bases from J, with 12 bases between. This CDR3 region has 13 residues. CDR1 WSHSY and CDR2 SAAADI come from the germline V gene. The DNA of the CDR3 is TGCGCCAGCAGACAGGTATCTTTCTACGAGCAGTACTTC. Translated, it gives CASRQVSFYEQYF.

This clone occurred a few times. The rearrangement joins TRBV19 to TRBJ2-5; 12 bases match TRBD2. The germline CDR1 and CDR2 sequences are LNHDA and SQIVND (reference sequence). This CDR3 is 15 amino acids long. The V and J ends lost 6 bases and 1 base, in that order; junction bases with no gene match: 3. The CDR3 here is CASSPTSGGQETQYF. The CDR3 DNA reads TGTGCCAGTAGCCCGACTAGCGGGGGCCAAGAGACCCAGTACTTC.

This chain joins TRBV5-1 and TRBJ1-3; D gene unclear. The germline V and J ends were trimmed by 0 bases and 2 bases, with 12 bases remaining between them. The CDR3 runs 16 residues. In germline, CDR1 is SGHRS, CDR2 YFSETQ. As DNA, the CDR3 is TGCGCCAGCAGCTTGGGAGACCTTGGACCTGGAAACACCATATATTTT. As protein: CASSLGDLGPGNTIYF.

This clone was counted only a few times. V gene TRBV6-1 combines with J gene TRBJ1-5; D is unresolved. V dropped 7 bases and J dropped 0 bases, with 13 bases sitting between them. The CDR3 is 15 amino acids. Germline V CDR1 and CDR2: MNHNS, SASEGT. The CDR3 DNA is TGTGCCAGCACCGATCGTAGTTATAGCAATCAGCCCCAGCATTTT. It translates to CASTDRSYSNQPQHF.

The V gene is TRBV7-3, the J gene TRBJ2-1; 9 positions agree with TRBD2. The CDR3 covers 15 residues. After removal of 5 bases from V and 2 bases from J, the junction contained 4 bases not matched to a gene. CDR1 and CDR2 from the germline V gene are SGHTA and FQGTGA. The CDR3 nucleotides are TGTGCCAGCAGCAAAGCTAGCGGGGCCTACAATGAGCAGTTCTTC. It codes for CASSKASGAYNEQFF.

This sequence joins TRBV7-3 and TRBJ1-5; D unclear. From germline, CDR1 is SGHTA and CDR2 FQGTGA. V lost 1 base to trimming and J lost 4 bases, with 8 bases between them. The CDR3 runs to 14 residues. In DNA form, the CDR3 reads TGTGCCAGCAGCTTAAACGCAGGTAATCAGCCCCAGCATTTT. Its translation: CASSLNAGNQPQHF.

J is TRBJ2-1 and V is TRBV2; 9 nucleotides match TRBD1. Germline-derived CDR1 and CDR2 are SNHLY and FYNNEI. Trimming at V came to 2 bases and at J to 9 bases, leaving 14 bases not matched to a gene. CDR3 size: 17 residues. The CDR3, as DNA: TGTGCCAGCAGTGAAATTTGGACAGGGGATTATGGTTCTGAGCAGTTCTTC. Translating it yields CASSEIWTGDYGSEQFF.

J is TRBJ2-5 and V is TRBV6-1; TRBD2 agrees at 10 bases. Per germline, CDR1 MNHNS and CDR2 SASEGT. V shed 2 bases and J 5 bases; nucleotides not matched to a gene: 5. This CDR3 comprises 15 residues. CDR3 amino acids: CASSEPAGGPETQYF. CDR3 nucleotide sequence: TGTGCCAGCAGTGAACCAGCGGGAGGGCCGGAGACCCAGTACTTC.

The V call is TRBV29-1, the J call TRBJ2-5; 10 bases match TRBD1. J was trimmed by 13 bases and V by 2 bases; bases with no gene match: 13. The CDR3 sequence is 14 residues long. Germline CDR1 SQVTM, CDR2 ANQGSEA. DNA for the CDR3: TGCAGCGTTGAATCCCGGGACAGGGGTATTATCCCGTACTTC. Its protein is CSVESRDRGIIPYF.

V gene TRBV5-4 combines with J gene TRBJ1-6; D not certain. The CDR3 length is 14 residues. CDR1 is SGHNT and CDR2 is YYREEE in the germline V gene (reference sequence). The V gene lost 0 bases and the J gene lost 10 bases, with 11 bases spanning the gap. In DNA, the CDR3 is TGTGCCAGCAGCTTGGCTGGGGTGGACTCACCCCTCCACTTT. Residues: CASSLAGVDSPLHF.

This chain connects TRBV14 to TRBJ2-7; TRBD2 agrees at 7 bases. The germline V gene encodes CDR1 SGHDN and CDR2 FVKESK. The CDR3 sequence is 13 residues long. The J segment lost 5 bases and the V segment lost 4 bases, leaving 5 bases of the junction unmatched. The CDR3 region is CASSRLTSHEQYF. The CDR3, as DNA: TGTGCCAGCAGCCGGTTGACTAGCCACGAGCAGTACTTC.

The rearrangement links TRBV18 to TRBJ2-7; 8 bases align to TRBD1. The CDR3 loop spans 15 amino acids. The germline gives CDR1 KGHSH, CDR2 LQKENI. The trim removed 6 bases at V and 3 bases at J, leaving 10 bases unmatched. The DNA for the CDR3 is TGTGCCAGCTCCCCCCGGTTCGGACAGGGCTACGAGCAGTACTTC. Protein product: CASSPRFGQGYEQYF.